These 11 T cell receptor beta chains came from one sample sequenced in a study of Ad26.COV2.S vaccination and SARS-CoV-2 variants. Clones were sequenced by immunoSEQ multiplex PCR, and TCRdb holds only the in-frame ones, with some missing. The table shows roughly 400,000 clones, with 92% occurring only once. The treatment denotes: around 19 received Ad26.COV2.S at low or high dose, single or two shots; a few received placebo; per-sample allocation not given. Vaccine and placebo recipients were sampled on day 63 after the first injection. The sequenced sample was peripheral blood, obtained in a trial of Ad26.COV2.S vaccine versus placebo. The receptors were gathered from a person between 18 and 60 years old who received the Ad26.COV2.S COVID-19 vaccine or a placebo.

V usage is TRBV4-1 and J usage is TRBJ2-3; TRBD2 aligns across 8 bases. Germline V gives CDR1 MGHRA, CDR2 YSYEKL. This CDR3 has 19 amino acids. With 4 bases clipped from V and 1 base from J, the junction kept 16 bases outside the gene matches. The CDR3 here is CASSPPPGGLSGGTDTQYF. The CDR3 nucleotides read TGCGCCAGCAGCCCCCCCCCGGGGGGGTTGTCGGGTGGCACAGATACGCAGTATTTT.

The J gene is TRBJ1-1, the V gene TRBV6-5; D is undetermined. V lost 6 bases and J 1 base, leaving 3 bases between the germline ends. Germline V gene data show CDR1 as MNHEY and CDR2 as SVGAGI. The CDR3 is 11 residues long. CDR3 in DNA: TGTGCCAGCAGAACGAACACTGAAGCTTTCTTT. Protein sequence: CASRTNTEAFF.

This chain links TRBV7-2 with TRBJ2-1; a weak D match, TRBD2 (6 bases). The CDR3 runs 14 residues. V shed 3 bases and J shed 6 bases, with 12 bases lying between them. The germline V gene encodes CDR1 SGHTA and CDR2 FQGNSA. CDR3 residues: CASSLAGGVNEQFF. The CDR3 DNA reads TGTGCCAGCAGCTTGGCCGGAGGGGTCAATGAGCAGTTCTTC.

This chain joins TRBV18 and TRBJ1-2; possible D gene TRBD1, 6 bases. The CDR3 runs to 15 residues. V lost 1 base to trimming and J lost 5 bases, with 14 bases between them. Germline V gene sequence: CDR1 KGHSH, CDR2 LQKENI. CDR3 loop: CASSPQQGEGYGYTF. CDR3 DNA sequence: TGTGCCAGCTCACCACAACAGGGCGAGGGGTATGGCTACACCTTC.

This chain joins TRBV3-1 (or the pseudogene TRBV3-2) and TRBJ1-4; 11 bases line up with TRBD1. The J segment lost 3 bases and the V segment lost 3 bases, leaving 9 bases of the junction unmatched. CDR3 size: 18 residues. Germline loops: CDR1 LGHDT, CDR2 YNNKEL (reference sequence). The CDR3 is CASSHYGQGARANEKLFF. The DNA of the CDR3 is TGTGCCAGCAGCCATTACGGACAGGGGGCGCGAGCTAATGAAAAACTGTTTTTT.

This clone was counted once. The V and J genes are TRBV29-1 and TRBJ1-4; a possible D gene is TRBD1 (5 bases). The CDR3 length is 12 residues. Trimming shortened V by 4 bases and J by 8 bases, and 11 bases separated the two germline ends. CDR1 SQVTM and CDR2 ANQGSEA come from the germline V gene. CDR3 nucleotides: TGCAGCGTTGCGGCAGGGAAGGAAAAACTGTTTTTT. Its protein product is CSVAAGKEKLFF.

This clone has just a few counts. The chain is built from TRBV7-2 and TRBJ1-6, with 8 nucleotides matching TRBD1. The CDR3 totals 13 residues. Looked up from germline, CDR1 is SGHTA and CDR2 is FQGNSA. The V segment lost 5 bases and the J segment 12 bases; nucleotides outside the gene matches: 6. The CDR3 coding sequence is TGTGCCAGCAGCACCGGACAGGGTCTACCCCTCCACTTT. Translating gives CASSTGQGLPLHF. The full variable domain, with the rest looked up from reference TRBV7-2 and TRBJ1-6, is GAGVSQSPSNKVTEKGKDVELRCDPISGHTALYWYRQSLGQGLEFLIYFQGNSAPDKSGLPSDRFSAERTGGSVSTLTIQRTQQEDSAVYLCASSTGQGLPLHFGNGTRLTVT.

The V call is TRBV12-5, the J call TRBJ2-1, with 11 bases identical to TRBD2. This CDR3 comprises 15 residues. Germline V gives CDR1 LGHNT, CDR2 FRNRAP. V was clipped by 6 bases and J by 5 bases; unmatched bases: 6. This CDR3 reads CASGPGTSGNNEQFF. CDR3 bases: TGTGCTAGTGGGCCCGGGACTAGCGGAAACAATGAGCAGTTCTTC. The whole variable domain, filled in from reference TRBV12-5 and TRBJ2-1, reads DARVTQTPRHKVTEMGQEVTMRCQPILGHNTVFWYRQTMMQGLELLAYFRNRAPLDDSGMPKDRFSAEMPDATLATLKIQPSEPRDSAVYFCASGPGTSGNNEQFFGPGTRLTVL.

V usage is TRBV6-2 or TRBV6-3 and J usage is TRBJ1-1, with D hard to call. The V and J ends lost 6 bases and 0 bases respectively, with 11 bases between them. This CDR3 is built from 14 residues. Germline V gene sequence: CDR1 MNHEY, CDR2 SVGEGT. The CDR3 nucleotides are TGTGCCAGCAGGCCTCACAAGGTGAACACTGAAGCTTTCTTT. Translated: CASRPHKVNTEAFF.

As DNA, the CDR3 is TGTGCCAGCAGCGCACGCTCCCTTAGCTACGAGCAGTACTTC. Translating gives CASSARSLSYEQYF. The chain uses TRBV7-2 and TRBJ2-7; no definite D call. CDR1 SGHTA and CDR2 FQGNSA come from the germline V gene. The CDR3 extends over 14 amino acids. Trimming removed 5 bases from V and 3 bases from J, with 14 bases in between. Together with reference TRBV7-2 and TRBJ2-7, the CDR3 gives the full variable domain: GAGVSQSPSNKVTEKGKDVELRCDPISGHTALYWYRQSLGQGLEFLIYFQGNSAPDKSGLPSDRFSAERTGGSVSTLTIQRTQQEDSAVYLCASSARSLSYEQYFGPGTRLTVT.

DNA of the CDR3: TGTGCCAGCAGCTTAGCGGCGGGCTGGTCCTACGAGCAGTACTTC. It translates to CASSLAAGWSYEQYF. The chain links TRBV7-2 to TRBJ2-7; possibly TRBD2 for D (5 bases). Per the germline V gene, CDR1 is SGHTA and CDR2 is FQGNSA. Trimming removed 0 bases from V and 1 base from J, with 10 bases in between. This CDR3 is built from 15 residues.